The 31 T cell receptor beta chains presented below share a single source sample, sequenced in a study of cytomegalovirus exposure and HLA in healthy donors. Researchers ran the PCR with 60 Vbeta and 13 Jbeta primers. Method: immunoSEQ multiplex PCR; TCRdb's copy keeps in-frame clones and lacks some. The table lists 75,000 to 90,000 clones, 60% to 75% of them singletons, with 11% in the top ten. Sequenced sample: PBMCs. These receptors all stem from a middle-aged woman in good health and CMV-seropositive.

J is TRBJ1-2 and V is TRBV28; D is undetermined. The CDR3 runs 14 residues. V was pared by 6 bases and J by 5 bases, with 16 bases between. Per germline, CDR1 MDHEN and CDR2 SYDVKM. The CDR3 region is CASRDGLMPYGYTF. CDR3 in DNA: TGTGCCAGCAGAGATGGACTGATGCCTTATGGCTACACCTTC.

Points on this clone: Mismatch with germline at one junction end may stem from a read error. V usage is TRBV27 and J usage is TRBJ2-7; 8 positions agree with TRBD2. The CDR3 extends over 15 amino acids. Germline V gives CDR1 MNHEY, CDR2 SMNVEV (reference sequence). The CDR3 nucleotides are TGTGCCAGCAGTGTATCCGGGACTAGTCCCTACGAGCAGTACTTC. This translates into CASSVSGTSPYEQYF.

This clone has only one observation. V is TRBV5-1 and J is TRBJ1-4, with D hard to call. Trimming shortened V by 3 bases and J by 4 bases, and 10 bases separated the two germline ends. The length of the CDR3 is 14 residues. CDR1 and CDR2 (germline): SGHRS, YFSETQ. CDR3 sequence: CASSSGRGNEKLFF. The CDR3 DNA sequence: TGCGCCAGCAGCTCCGGACGGGGTAATGAAAAACTGTTTTTT. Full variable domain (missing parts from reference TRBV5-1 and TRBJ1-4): KAGVTQTPRYLIKTRGQQVTLSCSPISGHRSVSWYQQTPGQGLQFLFEYFSETQRNKGNFPGRFSGRQFSNSRSEMNVSTLELGDSALYLCASSSGRGNEKLFFGSGTQLSVL.

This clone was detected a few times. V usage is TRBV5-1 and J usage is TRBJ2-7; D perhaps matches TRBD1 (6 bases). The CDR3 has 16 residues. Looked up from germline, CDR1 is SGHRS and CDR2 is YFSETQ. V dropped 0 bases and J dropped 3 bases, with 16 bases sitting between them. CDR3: CASSLAGTTGRYEQYF. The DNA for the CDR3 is TGCGCCAGCAGCTTGGCGGGGACGACAGGCCGCTACGAGCAGTACTTC.

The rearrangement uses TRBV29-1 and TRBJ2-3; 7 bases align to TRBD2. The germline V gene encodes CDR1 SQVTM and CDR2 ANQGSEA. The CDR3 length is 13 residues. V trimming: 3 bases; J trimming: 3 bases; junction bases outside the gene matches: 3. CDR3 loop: CSVDRGGTDTQYF. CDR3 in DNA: TGCAGCGTTGACCGCGGGGGTACAGATACGCAGTATTTT.

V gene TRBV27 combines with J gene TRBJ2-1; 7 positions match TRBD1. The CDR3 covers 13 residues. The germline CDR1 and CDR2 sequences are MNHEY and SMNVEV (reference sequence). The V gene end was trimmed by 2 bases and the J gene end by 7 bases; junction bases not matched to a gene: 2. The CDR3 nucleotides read TGTGCCAGCAGTTTAAGGGGGCCGAATGAGCAGTTCTTC. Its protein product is CASSLRGPNEQFF.

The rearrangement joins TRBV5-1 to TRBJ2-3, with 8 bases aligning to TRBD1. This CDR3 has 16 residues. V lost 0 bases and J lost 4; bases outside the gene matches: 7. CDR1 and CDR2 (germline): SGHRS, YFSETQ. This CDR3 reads CASSLGQGASADTQYF. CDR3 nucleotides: TGCGCCAGCAGCTTGGGGCAGGGGGCTTCGGCAGATACGCAGTATTTT. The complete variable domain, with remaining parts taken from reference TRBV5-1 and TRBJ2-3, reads KAGVTQTPRYLIKTRGQQVTLSCSPISGHRSVSWYQQTPGQGLQFLFEYFSETQRNKGNFPGRFSGRQFSNSRSEMNVSTLELGDSALYLCASSLGQGASADTQYFGPGTRLTVL.

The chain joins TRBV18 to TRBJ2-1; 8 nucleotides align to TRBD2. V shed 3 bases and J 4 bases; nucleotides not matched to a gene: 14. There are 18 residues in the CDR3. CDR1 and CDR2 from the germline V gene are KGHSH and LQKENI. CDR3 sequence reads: CASSPEAGVVVSYNEQFF. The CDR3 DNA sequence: TGTGCCAGCTCACCGGAAGCGGGAGTGGTCGTGTCGTACAATGAGCAGTTCTTC.

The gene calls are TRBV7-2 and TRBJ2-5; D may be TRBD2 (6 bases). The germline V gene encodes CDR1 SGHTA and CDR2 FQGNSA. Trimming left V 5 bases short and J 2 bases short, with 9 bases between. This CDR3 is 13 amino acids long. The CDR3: CASSPGVQETQYF. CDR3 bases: TGTGCCAGCAGCCCGGGGGTTCAAGAGACCCAGTACTTC. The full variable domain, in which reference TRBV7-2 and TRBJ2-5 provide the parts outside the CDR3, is GAGVSQSPSNKVTEKGKDVELRCDPISGHTALYWYRQSLGQGLEFLIYFQGNSAPDKSGLPSDRFSAERTGGSVSTLTIQRTQQEDSAVYLCASSPGVQETQYFGPGTRLLVL.

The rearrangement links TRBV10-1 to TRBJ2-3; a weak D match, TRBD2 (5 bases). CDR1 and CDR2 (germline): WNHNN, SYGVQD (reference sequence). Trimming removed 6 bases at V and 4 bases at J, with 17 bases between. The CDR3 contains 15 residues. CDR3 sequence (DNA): TGCGCCAGCAGCGATTTTCGGGATCCCCCAGATACGCAGTATTTT. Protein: CASSDFRDPPDTQYF.

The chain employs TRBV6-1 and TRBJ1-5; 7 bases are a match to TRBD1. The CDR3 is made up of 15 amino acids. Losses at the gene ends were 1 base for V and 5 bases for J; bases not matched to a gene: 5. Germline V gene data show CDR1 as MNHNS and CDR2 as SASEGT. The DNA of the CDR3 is TGTGCCAGCAGTGAAGGCTATGGGACAGATCAGCCCCAGCATTTT. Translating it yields CASSEGYGTDQPQHF.

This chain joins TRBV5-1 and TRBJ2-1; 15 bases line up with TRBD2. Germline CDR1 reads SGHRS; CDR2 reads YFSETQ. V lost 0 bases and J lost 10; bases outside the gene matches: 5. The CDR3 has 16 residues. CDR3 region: CASSLAGTSGRLEQFF. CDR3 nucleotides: TGCGCCAGCAGCTTGGCCGGGACTAGCGGGAGGTTGGAGCAGTTCTTC.

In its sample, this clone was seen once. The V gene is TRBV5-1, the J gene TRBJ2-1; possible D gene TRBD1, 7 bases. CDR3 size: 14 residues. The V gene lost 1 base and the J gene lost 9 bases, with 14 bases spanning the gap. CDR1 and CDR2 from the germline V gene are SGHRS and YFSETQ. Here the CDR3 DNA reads TGCGCCAGCAGCTTGTCCAGGGGGGCAGTTGAGCAGTTCTTC. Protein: CASSLSRGAVEQFF.

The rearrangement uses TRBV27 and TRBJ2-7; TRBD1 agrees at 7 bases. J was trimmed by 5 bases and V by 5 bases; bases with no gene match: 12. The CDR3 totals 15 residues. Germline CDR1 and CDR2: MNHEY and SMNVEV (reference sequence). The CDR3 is CASSPPGRGLNEQYF. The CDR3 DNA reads TGTGCCAGCAGTCCCCCCGGCAGGGGGTTGAACGAGCAGTACTTC.

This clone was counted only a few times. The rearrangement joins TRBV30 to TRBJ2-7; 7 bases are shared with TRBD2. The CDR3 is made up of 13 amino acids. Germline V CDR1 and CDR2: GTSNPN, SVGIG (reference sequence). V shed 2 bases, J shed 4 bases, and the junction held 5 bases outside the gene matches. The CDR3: CAWSTRGRYEQYF. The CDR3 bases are TGTGCCTGGAGTACGCGGGGGAGGTACGAGCAGTACTTC. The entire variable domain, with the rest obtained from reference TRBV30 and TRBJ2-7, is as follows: SQTIHQWPATLVQPVGSPLSLECTVEGTSNPNLYWYRQAAGRGLQLLFYSVGIGQISSEVPQNLSASRPQDRQFILSSKKLLLSDSGFYLCAWSTRGRYEQYFGPGTRLTVT.

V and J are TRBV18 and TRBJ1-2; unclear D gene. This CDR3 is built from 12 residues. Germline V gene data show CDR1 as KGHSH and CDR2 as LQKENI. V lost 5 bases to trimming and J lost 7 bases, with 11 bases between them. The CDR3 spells CASSTDGVGYTF. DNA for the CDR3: TGTGCCAGCTCAACGGACGGGGTTGGCTACACCTTC.

The CDR3, as DNA: TGTGCCAGTAGTATAGCTCGACAGGGAAAGGACTATGGCTACACCTTC. This sequence encodes CASSIARQGKDYGYTF. The chain carries TRBV19 and TRBJ1-2; 7 bases are a match to TRBD1. Germline assignment: CDR1 LNHDA and CDR2 SQIVND (reference sequence). Trimming removed 1 base from V and 3 bases from J; junction bases left unmatched: 8. This CDR3 spans 16 amino acids.

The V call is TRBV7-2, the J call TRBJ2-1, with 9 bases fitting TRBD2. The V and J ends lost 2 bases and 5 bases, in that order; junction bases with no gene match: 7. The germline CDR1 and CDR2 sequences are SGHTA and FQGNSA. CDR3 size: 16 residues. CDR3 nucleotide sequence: TGTGCCAGCAGCTTATTTAATGCGGGAGGGAACAATGAGCAGTTCTTC. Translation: CASSLFNAGGNNEQFF.

The CDR3: CASSSGFRDTEAFF. The CDR3 coding sequence is TGTGCCAGCAGCTCGGGGTTTCGGGACACTGAAGCTTTCTTT. The chain is built from TRBV5-6 and TRBJ1-1, with unresolved D. The CDR3 loop spans 14 amino acids. Germline loops: CDR1 SGHDT, CDR2 YYEEEE. Trimming left V 3 bases short and J 3 bases short, with 12 bases between.

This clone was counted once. The CDR3 here is CSGLRGILYGEQFF. The CDR3 nucleotides read TGCAGCGGCCTTAGGGGCATTTTGTACGGTGAGCAGTTCTTC. This chain connects TRBV29-1 to TRBJ2-1; tentatively, D is TRBD1 (5 bases). This CDR3 is 14 amino acids long. V lost 7 bases, J lost 9 bases, and 22 bases lay in between. Germline-derived CDR1 and CDR2 are SQVTM and ANQGSEA.

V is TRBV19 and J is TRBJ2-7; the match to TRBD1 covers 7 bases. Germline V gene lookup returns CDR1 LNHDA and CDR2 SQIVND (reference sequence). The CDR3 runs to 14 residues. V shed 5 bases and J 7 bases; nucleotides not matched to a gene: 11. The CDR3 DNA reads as TGTGCCAGTAGTTCTCCGGGACAGACTGTGGAGCAGTACTTC. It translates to CASSSPGQTVEQYF.

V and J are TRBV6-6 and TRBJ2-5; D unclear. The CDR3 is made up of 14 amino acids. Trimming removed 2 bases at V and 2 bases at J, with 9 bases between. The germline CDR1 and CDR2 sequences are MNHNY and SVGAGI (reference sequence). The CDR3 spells CASSYGSSQETQYF. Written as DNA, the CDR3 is TGTGCCAGCAGTTACGGTTCCAGTCAAGAGACCCAGTACTTC.

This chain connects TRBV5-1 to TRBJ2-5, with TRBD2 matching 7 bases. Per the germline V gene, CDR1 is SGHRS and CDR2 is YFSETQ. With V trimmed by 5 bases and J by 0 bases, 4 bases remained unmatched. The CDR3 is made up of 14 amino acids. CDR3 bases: TGCGCCAGCAGGTGGGGGGGTAACCAAGAGACCCAGTACTTC. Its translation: CASRWGGNQETQYF. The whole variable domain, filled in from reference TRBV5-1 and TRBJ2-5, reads KAGVTQTPRYLIKTRGQQVTLSCSPISGHRSVSWYQQTPGQGLQFLFEYFSETQRNKGNFPGRFSGRQFSNSRSEMNVSTLELGDSALYLCASRWGGNQETQYFGPGTRLLVL.

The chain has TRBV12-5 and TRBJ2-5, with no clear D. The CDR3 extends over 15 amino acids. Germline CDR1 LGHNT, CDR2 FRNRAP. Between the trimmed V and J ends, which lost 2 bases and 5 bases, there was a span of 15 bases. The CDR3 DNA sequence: TGTGCTAGTGGTTTGTCCGCTGGTAGCATGGAGACCCAGTACTTC. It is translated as CASGLSAGSMETQYF.

The DNA for the CDR3 is TGCGCCAGCAGCTTGGTTGCTGGACAGTCCAATTCACCCCTCCACTTT. Translation gives CASSLVAGQSNSPLHF. The genes are TRBV5-1 and TRBJ1-6, with D perhaps matching TRBD1 (6 bases). Trimming pared 0 bases from V and 7 bases from J, leaving 14 bases between. The CDR3 is made up of 16 amino acids. The germline V gene encodes CDR1 SGHRS and CDR2 YFSETQ.

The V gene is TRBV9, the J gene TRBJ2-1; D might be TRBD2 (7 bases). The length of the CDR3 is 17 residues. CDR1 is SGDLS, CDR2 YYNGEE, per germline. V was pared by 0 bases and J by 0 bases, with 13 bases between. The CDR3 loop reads CASSVEGGGSSYNEQFF. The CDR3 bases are TGTGCCAGCAGCGTAGAAGGGGGGGGCAGCTCCTACAATGAGCAGTTCTTC. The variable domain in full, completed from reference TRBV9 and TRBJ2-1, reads DSGVTQTPKHLITATGQRVTLRCSPRSGDLSVYWYQQSLDQGLQFLIQYYNGEERAKGNILERFSAQQFPDLHSELNLSSLELGDSALYFCASSVEGGGSSYNEQFFGPGTRLTVL.

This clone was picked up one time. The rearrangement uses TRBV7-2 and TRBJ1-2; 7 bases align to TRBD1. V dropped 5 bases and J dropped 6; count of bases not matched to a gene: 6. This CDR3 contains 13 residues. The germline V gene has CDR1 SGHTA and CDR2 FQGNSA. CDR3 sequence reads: CASSQWDRDGYTF. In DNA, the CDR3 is TGTGCCAGCAGCCAATGGGACAGAGATGGCTACACCTTC.

For the CDR3, the DNA is TGTGCCAGCAGCTTACCTCTAGCGGGAGCTAGCACAGATACGCAGTATTTT. Translation gives CASSLPLAGASTDTQYF. The J gene is TRBJ2-3, the V gene TRBV7-9, with 10 positions matching TRBD2. Germline V gives CDR1 SEHNR, CDR2 FQNEAQ (reference sequence). The CDR3 is 17 residues long. Unmatched junction bases numbered 5, after V lost 2 bases and J lost 0 bases.

For the CDR3, the DNA is TGTGCCAGTAGATCCACAGGGCAGAACACCGGGGAGCTGTTTTTT. Translated: CASRSTGQNTGELFF. The chain combines TRBV19 with TRBJ2-2, with a weak D call TRBD1 (6 bases). CDR3 length equals 15 residues. Trimming removed 6 bases from V and 1 base from J, with 12 bases in between. Germline V gene sequence: CDR1 LNHDA, CDR2 SQIVND (reference sequence).

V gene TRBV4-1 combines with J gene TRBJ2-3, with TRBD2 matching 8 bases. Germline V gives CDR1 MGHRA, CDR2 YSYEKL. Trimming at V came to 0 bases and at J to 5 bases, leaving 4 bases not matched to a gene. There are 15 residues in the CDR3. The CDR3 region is CASSQEREVLDTQYF. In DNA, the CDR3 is TGCGCCAGCAGCCAAGAGCGGGAGGTGTTAGATACGCAGTATTTT.

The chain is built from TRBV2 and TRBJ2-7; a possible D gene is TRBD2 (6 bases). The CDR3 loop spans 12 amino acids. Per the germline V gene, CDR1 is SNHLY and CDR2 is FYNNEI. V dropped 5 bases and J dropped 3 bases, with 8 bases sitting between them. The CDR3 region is CASSREIYEQYF. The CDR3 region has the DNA TGTGCCAGCAGTCGGGAGATCTACGAGCAGTACTTC.